Presented here are 4 T cell receptor beta chains from one specimen sequenced in a study of T cell responses to AZD1222 COVID-19 vaccine. TCRdb's copy holds only in-frame clones and misses some; the assay was immunoSEQ multiplex PCR. Of 90,000 to 130,000 clones listed, roughly 87% are singletons. Sequences were derived from peripheral blood, sampled on day 0 of MenACWY control vaccination. The receptors originated from an adult in good health.

V gene TRBV7-2 combines with J gene TRBJ1-1; weak D call: TRBD1 (5 bases). Trimming pared 2 bases from V and 5 bases from J, leaving 12 bases between. The CDR3 is made up of 14 amino acids. Germline CDR1 is SGHTA and CDR2 is FQGNSA. CDR3: CASSLSGGGTEAFF. The CDR3 nucleotides read TGTGCCAGCAGCTTATCCGGTGGGGGGACTGAAGCTTTCTTT.

Notes on this clone: Within the sample, other DNA sequences also encode this same CDR3. This chain connects TRBV5-4 to TRBJ1-2, with D possibly being TRBD1 (6 bases). From germline, CDR1 is SGHNT and CDR2 YYREEE (reference sequence). V was pared by 1 base and J by 0 bases, with 7 bases between. The CDR3 has 14 residues. The CDR3 reads CASSLQGTNYGYTF. DNA of the CDR3: TGTGCCAGCAGCTTGCAGGGGACTAACTATGGCTACACCTTC.

V gene TRBV23-1 combines with J gene TRBJ2-5; tentative D call: TRBD2 (6 bases). TRBV23-1 is an open reading frame whose function is uncertain. V lost 3 bases to trimming and J lost 9 bases, with 11 bases between them. The length of the CDR3 is 12 residues. CDR3 DNA sequence: TGCGCCAGCAGTCAGGGGGGACTGCCCCAGTACTTC. Encoded protein: CASSQGGLPQYF.

This clone has a single count. This chain connects TRBV6-1 to TRBJ1-6; D unclear. Per germline, CDR1 MNHNS and CDR2 SASEGT. V lost 5 bases and J 7 bases, leaving 12 bases between the germline ends. The CDR3 totals 14 residues. CDR3 bases: TGTGCCAGCAGTCGGGCGCGACCAAATTCACCCCTCCACTTT. Protein sequence: CASSRARPNSPLHF.